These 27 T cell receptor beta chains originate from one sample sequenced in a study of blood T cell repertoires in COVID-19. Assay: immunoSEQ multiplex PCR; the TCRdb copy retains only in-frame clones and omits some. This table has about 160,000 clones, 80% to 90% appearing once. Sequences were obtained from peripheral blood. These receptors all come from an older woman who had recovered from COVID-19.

CDR3 DNA: TGTGCCAGCAGCGGGGCACAGGTTCGTGACATTCAGTACTTC. Translation: CASSGAQVRDIQYF. The V gene is TRBV9, the J gene TRBJ2-4; possibly TRBD1 for D (5 bases). Germline lookup yields CDR1 SGDLS and CDR2 YYNGEE. V was clipped by 3 bases and J by 8 bases, with 15 bases between them. The CDR3 is 14 amino acids. Complete variable domain (other parts from reference TRBV9 and TRBJ2-4): DSGVTQTPKHLITATGQRVTLRCSPRSGDLSVYWYQQSLDQGLQFLIQYYNGEERAKGNILERFSAQQFPDLHSELNLSSLELGDSALYFCASSGAQVRDIQYFGAGTRLSVL.

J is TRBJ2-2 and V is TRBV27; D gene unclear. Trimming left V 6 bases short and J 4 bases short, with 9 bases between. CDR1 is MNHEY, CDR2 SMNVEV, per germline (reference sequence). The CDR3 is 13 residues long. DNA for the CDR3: TGTGCCAGCAGCCCTACCCCCACCGGGGAGCTGTTTTTT. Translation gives CASSPTPTGELFF.

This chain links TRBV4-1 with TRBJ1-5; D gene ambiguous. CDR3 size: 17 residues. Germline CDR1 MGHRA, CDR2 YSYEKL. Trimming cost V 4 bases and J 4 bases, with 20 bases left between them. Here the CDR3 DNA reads TGCGCCAGCAGCCCCACGGCCGGGAAGAATACGAATCAGCCCCAGCATTTT. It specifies CASSPTAGKNTNQPQHF.

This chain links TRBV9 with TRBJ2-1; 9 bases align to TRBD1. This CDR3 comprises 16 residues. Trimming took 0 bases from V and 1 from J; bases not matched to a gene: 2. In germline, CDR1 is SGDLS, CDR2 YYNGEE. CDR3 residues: CASSVVGQGSYNEQFF. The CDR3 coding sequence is TGTGCCAGCAGCGTAGTTGGACAGGGGTCCTACAATGAGCAGTTCTTC.

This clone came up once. The CDR3 DNA is TGTGCCAGCAGTTTATTACCCGGGAGTTCACCCCTCCACTTT. Its translation: CASSLLPGSSPLHF. The chain joins TRBV28 to TRBJ1-6; D remains ambiguous. V dropped 1 base and J dropped 9 bases, with 10 bases sitting between them. In germline, CDR1 is MDHEN, CDR2 SYDVKM. The CDR3 extends over 14 amino acids.

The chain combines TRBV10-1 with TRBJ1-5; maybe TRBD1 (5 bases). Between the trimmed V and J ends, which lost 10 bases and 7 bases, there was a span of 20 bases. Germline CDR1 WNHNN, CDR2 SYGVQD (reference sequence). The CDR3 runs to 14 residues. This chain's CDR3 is CATRHKSKGQPQHF. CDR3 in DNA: TGCGCCACTCGACACAAATCAAAGGGGCAGCCCCAGCATTTT.

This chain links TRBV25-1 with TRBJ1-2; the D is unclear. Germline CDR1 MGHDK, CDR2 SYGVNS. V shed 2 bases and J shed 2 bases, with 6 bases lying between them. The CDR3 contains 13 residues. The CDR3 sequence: CASSERGNYGYTF. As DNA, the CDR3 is TGTGCCAGCAGTGAACGAGGGAACTATGGCTACACCTTC.

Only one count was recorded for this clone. The CDR3 loop reads CASSSRGIMKGYTF. The CDR3, as DNA: TGTGCCAGCAGCTCCAGGGGGATTATGAAGGGCTACACCTTC. This rearrangement joins TRBV5-6 to TRBJ1-2, with 7 positions matching TRBD1. With 3 bases clipped from V and 8 bases from J, the junction kept 10 bases outside the gene matches. The germline CDR1 and CDR2 sequences are SGHDT and YYEEEE. This CDR3 is 14 amino acids long.

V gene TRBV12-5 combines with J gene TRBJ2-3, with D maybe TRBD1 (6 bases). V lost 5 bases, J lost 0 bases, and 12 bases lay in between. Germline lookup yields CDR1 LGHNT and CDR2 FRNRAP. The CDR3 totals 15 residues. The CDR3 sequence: CASGIGQRSTDTQYF. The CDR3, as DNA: TGTGCTAGTGGTATAGGACAGCGAAGCACAGATACGCAGTATTTT.

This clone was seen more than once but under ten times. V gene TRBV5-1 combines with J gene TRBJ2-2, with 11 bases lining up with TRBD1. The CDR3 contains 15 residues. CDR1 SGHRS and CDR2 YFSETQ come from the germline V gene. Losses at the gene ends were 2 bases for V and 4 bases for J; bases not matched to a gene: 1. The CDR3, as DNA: TGCGCCAGCAGCTTCGGGACAGGGGGCACCGGGGAGCTGTTTTTT. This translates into CASSFGTGGTGELFF.

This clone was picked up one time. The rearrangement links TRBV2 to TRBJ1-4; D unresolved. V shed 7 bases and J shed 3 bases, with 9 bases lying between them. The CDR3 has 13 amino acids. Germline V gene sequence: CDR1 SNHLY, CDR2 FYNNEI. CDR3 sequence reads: CASTRSPNEKLFF. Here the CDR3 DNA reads TGTGCCAGCACTAGGTCCCCTAATGAAAAACTGTTTTTT.

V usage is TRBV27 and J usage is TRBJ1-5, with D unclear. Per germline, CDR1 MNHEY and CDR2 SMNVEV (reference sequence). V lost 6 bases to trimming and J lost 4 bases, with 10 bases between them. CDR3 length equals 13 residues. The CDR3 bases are TGTGCCAGCAGCTGGGCCAGTAATCAGCCCCAGCATTTT. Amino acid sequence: CASSWASNQPQHF.

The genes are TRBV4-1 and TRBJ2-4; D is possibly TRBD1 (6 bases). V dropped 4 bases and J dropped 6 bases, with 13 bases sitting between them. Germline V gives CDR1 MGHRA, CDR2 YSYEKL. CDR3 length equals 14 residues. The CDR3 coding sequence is TGCGCCAGCAGCCGGACAGCGGACGGAAACATTCAGTACTTC. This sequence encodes CASSRTADGNIQYF.

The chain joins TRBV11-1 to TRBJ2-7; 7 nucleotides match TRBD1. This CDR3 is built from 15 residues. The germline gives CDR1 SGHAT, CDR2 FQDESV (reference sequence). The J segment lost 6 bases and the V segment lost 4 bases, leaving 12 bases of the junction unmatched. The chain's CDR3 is CASSYGQENLAEQYF. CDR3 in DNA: TGTGCCAGCAGCTACGGACAGGAGAACCTAGCCGAGCAGTACTTC.

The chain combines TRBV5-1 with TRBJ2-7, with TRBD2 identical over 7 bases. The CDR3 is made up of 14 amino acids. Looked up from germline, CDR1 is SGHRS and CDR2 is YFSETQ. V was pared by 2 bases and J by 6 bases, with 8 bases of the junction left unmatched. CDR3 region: CASSLGLESGEQYF. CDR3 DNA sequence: TGCGCCAGCAGCTTAGGACTAGAATCTGGCGAGCAGTACTTC.

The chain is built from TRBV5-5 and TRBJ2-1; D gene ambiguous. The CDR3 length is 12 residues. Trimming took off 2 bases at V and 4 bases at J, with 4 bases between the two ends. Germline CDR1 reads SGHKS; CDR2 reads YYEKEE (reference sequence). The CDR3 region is CASSFTYNEQFF. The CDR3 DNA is TGTGCCAGCAGCTTTACATACAATGAGCAGTTCTTC.

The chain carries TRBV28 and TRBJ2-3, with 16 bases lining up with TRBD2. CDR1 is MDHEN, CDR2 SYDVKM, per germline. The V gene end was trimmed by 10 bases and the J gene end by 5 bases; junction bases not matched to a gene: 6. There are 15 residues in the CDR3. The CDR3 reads CATGTSGGAVDTQYF. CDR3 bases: TGTGCCACCGGGACTAGCGGGGGGGCCGTAGATACGCAGTATTTT.

The CDR3 sequence is CASSESRTARNYGYTF. The CDR3 bases are TGTGCCAGCAGTGAATCACGGACAGCAAGGAACTATGGCTACACCTTC. The chain combines TRBV25-1 with TRBJ1-2; possible D gene TRBD1, 6 bases. The germline CDR1 and CDR2 sequences are MGHDK and SYGVNS. This CDR3 contains 16 residues. Trimming cost V 1 base and J 2 bases, with 14 bases left between them.

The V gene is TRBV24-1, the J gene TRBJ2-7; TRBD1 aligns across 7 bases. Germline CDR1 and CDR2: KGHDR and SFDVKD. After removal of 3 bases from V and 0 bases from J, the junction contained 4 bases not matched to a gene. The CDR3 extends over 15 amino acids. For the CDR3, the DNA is TGTGCCACCAGTGATACAGGGGCCACCTCCTACGAGCAGTACTTC. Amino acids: CATSDTGATSYEQYF.

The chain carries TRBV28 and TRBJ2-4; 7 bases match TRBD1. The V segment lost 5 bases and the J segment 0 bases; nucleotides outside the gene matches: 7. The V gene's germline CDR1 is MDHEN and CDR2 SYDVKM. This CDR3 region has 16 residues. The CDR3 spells CASSHGQALAKNIQYF. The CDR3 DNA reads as TGTGCCAGCAGTCACGGACAGGCCTTAGCCAAAAACATTCAGTACTTC. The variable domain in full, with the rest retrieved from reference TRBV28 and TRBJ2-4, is DVKVTQSSRYLVKRTGEKVFLECVQDMDHENMFWYRQDPGLGLRLIYFSYDVKMKEKGDIPEGYSVSREKKERFSLILESASTNQTSMYLCASSHGQALAKNIQYFGAGTRLSVL.

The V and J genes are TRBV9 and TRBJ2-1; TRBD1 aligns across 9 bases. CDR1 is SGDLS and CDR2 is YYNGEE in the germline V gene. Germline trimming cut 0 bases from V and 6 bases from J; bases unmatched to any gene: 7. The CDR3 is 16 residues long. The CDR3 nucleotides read TGTGCCAGCAGCGTAGGCGTAGACAGGGGGTTCAATGAGCAGTTCTTC. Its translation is CASSVGVDRGFNEQFF.

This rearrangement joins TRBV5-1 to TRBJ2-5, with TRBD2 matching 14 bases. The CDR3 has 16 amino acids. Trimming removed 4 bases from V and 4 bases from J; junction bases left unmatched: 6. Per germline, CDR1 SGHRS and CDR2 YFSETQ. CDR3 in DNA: TGCGCCAGCAGCATTGGACTAGCGGGGGGACGAGAGACCCAGTACTTC. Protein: CASSIGLAGGRETQYF.

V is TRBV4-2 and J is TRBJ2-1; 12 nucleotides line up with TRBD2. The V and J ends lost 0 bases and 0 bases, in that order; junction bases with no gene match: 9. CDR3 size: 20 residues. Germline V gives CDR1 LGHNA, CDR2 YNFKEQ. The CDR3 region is CASSQDPSGGASPSYNEQFF. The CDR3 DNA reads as TGTGCCAGCAGCCAAGATCCTAGCGGGGGGGCTTCCCCCTCCTACAATGAGCAGTTCTTC.

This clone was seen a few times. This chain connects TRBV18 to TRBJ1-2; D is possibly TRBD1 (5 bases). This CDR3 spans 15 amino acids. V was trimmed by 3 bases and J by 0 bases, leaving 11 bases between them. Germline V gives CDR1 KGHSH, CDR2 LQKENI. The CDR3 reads CASSPGPVPNYGYTF. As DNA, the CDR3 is TGTGCCAGCTCACCGGGGCCTGTTCCTAACTATGGCTACACCTTC.

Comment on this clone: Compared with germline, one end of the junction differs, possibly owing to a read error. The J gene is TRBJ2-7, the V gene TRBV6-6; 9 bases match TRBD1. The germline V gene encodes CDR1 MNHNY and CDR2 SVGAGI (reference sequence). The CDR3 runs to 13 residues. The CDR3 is CASSYATGQGHDF. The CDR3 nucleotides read TGTGCCAGCAGTTACGCTACCGGACAGGGGCACGACTTC.

The CDR3 sequence: CASSPSGGAEAFF. As DNA, the CDR3 is TGTGCCAGCAGCCCTAGTGGAGGGGCTGAAGCTTTCTTT. The chain recombines TRBV7-9 with TRBJ1-1; D is perhaps TRBD1 (5 bases). Germline V lookup: CDR1 SEHNR, CDR2 FQNEAQ (reference sequence). The length of the CDR3 is 13 residues. V lost 5 bases and J lost 6, with 13 bases in between.

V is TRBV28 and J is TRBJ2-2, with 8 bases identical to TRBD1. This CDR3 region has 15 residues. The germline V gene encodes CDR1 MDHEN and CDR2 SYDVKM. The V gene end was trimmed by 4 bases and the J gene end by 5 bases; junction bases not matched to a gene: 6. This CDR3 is CASSSGQGETGELFF. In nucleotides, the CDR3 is TGTGCCAGCAGTTCCGGACAGGGAGAAACCGGGGAGCTGTTTTTT. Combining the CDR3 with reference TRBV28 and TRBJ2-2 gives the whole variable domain DVKVTQSSRYLVKRTGEKVFLECVQDMDHENMFWYRQDPGLGLRLIYFSYDVKMKEKGDIPEGYSVSREKKERFSLILESASTNQTSMYLCASSSGQGETGELFFGEGSRLTVL.